What follows are 32 T cell receptor beta chains derived from one specimen sequenced in a study of tumor and adjacent non-tumor tissue in lung cancer. Three rounds of nested PCR, following a modified ARM-PCR protocol, produced the TCRbeta library. One entry per CDR3 protein, called by TCRdb with MiXCR from the multiplex PCR reads. There are roughly 81,000 distinct CDR3 sequences in the sample; around two thirds occur only once, and around 14% lies in the top ten. RNA was extracted from bulk tissue without any cell sorting. Material for sequencing was lung tumor tissue. These receptors were obtained from a man aged 70-80 years with non-small cell lung cancer.

A note on this clonotype: One end of the junction varies from germline; a read error may be responsible. This chain uses TRBV6-2 or TRBV6-3 with TRBJ2-2, with D maybe TRBD2 (7 bases). The CDR3 consists of 15 residues. CDR1 is MNHEY and CDR2 is SVGEGT in the germline V gene. CDR3 region: CASSNQRGGTGELFF. As DNA, the CDR3 is TGTGCCAGCAGTAATCAGAGGGGGGGCACCGGGGAGCTGTTTTTC.

This clonotype was seen only a few times. The rearrangement uses TRBV7-8 and TRBJ2-1; 12 bases are shared with TRBD2. Per germline, CDR1 SGHVS and CDR2 FQNEAQ. Trimming cost V 0 bases and J 3 bases; bases outside gene matches: 3. The CDR3 has 17 amino acids. DNA of the CDR3: TGTGCCAGCAGCTTAGCGAAGACTAGCGGGAGCTACAATGAGCAGTTCTTC. The encoded protein is CASSLAKTSGSYNEQFF.

This clonotype is a singleton in its sample. The V call is TRBV4-1, the J call TRBJ1-4, with a possible D match to TRBD1 (5 bases). The CDR3 covers 17 residues. Germline CDR1 MGHRA, CDR2 YSYEKL. CDR3 protein: CTSGGTRAHLPNEKLFF. The CDR3 DNA reads TGCACTAGCGGGGGGACTAGGGCCCACCTACCTAATGAAAAACTGTTTTTT.

This sequence joins TRBV4-1 and TRBJ2-3; 9 bases agree with TRBD1. The CDR3 has 18 amino acids. Germline CDR1 MGHRA, CDR2 YSYEKL. The V gene end was trimmed by 4 bases and the J gene end by 1 base; junction bases not matched to a gene: 12. CDR3 nucleotides: TGCGCCAGCAGCCGCTCCCCGGGACAGGGAGGGGGCACAGATACGCAGTATTTT. The encoded protein is CASSRSPGQGGGTDTQYF.

For this clonotype: The junction departs from the called germline gene at one end, perhaps through a read error. The V gene is TRBV11-2, the J gene TRBJ2-1; D might be TRBD2 (6 bases). The CDR3 is 20 residues long. Germline V gene sequence: CDR1 SGHAT, CDR2 FQNNGV. The DNA for the CDR3 is TGTGCCGGCAGCTCTTCATTAGGATTAGCGGACCTCAGCTTCTACAAAGAGCAGTTCTTC. This translates into CAGSSSLGLADLSFYKEQFF.

This clonotype has at least ten counts. The gene calls are TRBV6-1 and TRBJ1-2, with a weak D call TRBD1 (6 bases). This CDR3 has 14 amino acids. V lost 3 bases and J lost 0, with 8 bases in between. CDR1 is MNHNS, CDR2 SASEGT, per germline. CDR3 protein: CASSDTGTNYGYTF. The CDR3 DNA follows: TGTGCCAGCAGTGATACAGGGACTAACTATGGCTACACCTTC.

This clonotype was seen ten or more times. The gene calls are TRBV7-8 and TRBJ2-7, with 11 bases lining up with TRBD2. The CDR3 has 20 amino acids. Germline CDR1 is SGHVS and CDR2 is FQNEAQ. After removal of 2 bases from V and 3 bases from J, the junction contained 18 bases not matched to a gene. This CDR3 is CASSLSPWLAGGSPHYEQYF. In nucleotides, the CDR3 is TGTGCCAGCAGCTTAAGCCCATGGCTAGCGGGGGGCTCCCCCCACTACGAGCAGTACTTC.

This clonotype was seen many times. The genes are TRBV4-2 and TRBJ2-2; possible D gene TRBD1, 6 bases. The V and J ends lost 0 bases and 1 base respectively, with 9 bases between them. The CDR3 contains 16 residues. Germline loops: CDR1 LGHNA, CDR2 YNFKEQ. CDR3 nucleotides: TGTGCCAGCAGCCAAGAAGGGACAAAGAACACCGGGGAGCTGTTTTTT. This translates into CASSQEGTKNTGELFF.

This clonotype was observed a handful of times. A single base separates this from a much larger clone, so it may be a read error. The rearrangement joins TRBV5-6 to TRBJ2-7; D possibly matches TRBD1 or TRBD2 (5 bases each). The CDR3 runs to 12 residues. Germline-derived CDR1 and CDR2 are SGHDT and YYEEEE. The CDR3 bases are TGTGCCAGCAGTGTGGGGCCGAGGGCAAGGGACTTC. This translates into CASSVGPRARDF. Complete variable domain (other parts from reference TRBV5-6 and TRBJ2-7): DAGVTQSPTHLIKTRGQQVTLRCSPKSGHDTVSWYQQALGQGPQFIFQYYEEEERQRGNFPDRFSGHQFPNYSSELNVNALLLGDSALYLCASSVGPRARDFGPGTRLTVT.

Notes on this clonotype: The CDR3 does not end in the conserved phenylalanine or tryptophan, so this is likely a read error. The DNA is left out, because the CDR3 cannot be placed on it with certainty; the CDR3 is given as TCRdb lists it. The chain has TRBV12-3 or TRBV12-4 and TRBJ2-7; the table's D gene call, TRBD2, was not cross checked with the DNA. The CDR3 totals 14 residues, both ends included. This CDR3 reads CASPWAGNSNEPYL.

Notes on this clonotype: A single base separates this from a much larger clone, so it may be a read error. This sequence joins TRBV20-1 and TRBJ2-2; D might be TRBD1 or TRBD2, each matching 5 bases. There are 14 residues in the CDR3. Germline lookup yields CDR1 DFQATT and CDR2 SNEGSKA (reference sequence). CDR3 protein: CSAGTADNIGELFF. CDR3 DNA: TGCAGTGCTGGGACGGCAGACAACATCGGGGAGCTGTTTTTT.

Regarding this clonotype: A junction end diverges from the germline sequence, so it may reflect a read error. V and J are TRBV10-3 and TRBJ2-1; possibly TRBD1 for D (5 bases). The length of the CDR3 is 14 residues. CDR1 is ENHRY, CDR2 SYGVKD, per germline. The CDR3 nucleotides read TGTGCCATTAGACAGAGAATGGCACTGAATGAACAGTTCTTC. It is translated as CAIRQRMALNEQFF.

The sample holds one count of this clonotype. The junction shows a germline mismatch at one end, possibly a read error. This chain uses TRBV11-2 with TRBJ2-7; D possibly corresponds to TRBD2 (6 bases). Per the germline V gene, CDR1 is SGHAT and CDR2 is FQNNGV. The CDR3 consists of 16 residues. CDR3 region: CASCPWGVGVPYEQYF. CDR3 nucleotides: TGTGCCAGCTGCCCTTGGGGGGTAGGGGTCCCCTATGAGCAGTACTTC.

This clonotype was found a few times. A much larger clone lies a single base off, so this may be a read error. V and J are TRBV6-2 or TRBV6-3 and TRBJ2-2; 7 nucleotides agree with TRBD2. V lost 3 bases to trimming and J lost 6 bases; unmatched junction nucleotides: 13. Germline values: CDR1 MNHEY, CDR2 SVGEGT. The length of the CDR3 is 17 residues. CDR3 in amino acids: CASSYGVGSGDSGELFF. CDR3 nucleotide sequence: TGTGCCAGCAGTTATGGAGTGGGGAGCGGGGACTCCGGGGAGCTGTTTTTT.

Remarks on this clonotype: This may be a read error, as it is one base from a much larger clone. This chain links TRBV30 with TRBJ1-2; D call uncertain. Trimming left V 5 bases short and J 0 bases short, with 10 bases between. The CDR3 is made up of 13 amino acids. Germline V gene data show CDR1 as GTSNPN and CDR2 as SVGIG (reference sequence). The CDR3 bases are TGTGCCTGGTTCCGGCGAGCTAACTATGGCTACACCTTC. This translates into CAWFRRANYGYTF.

The chain has TRBV5-1 and TRBJ1-1, with 8 bases that match TRBD1. The CDR3 consists of 14 residues. Germline trimming cut 6 bases from V and 6 bases from J; bases unmatched to any gene: 10. Germline lookup yields CDR1 SGHRS and CDR2 YFSETQ. As DNA, the CDR3 is TGCGCCAGCACAGGGGGCCGTGGCGGCTCTGAAGCTTTCTTT. Amino acids: CASTGGRGGSEAFF.

As regards this clonotype: This may be a read error: a much more frequent sequence differs by one nucleotide. The CDR3 DNA follows: TGTACCAGCAGTTTATCTCTACTCTCCGGGACAGGGCGATTGGCTTTCTTT. It is translated as CTSSLSLLSGTGRLAFF. This chain joins TRBV28 and TRBJ1-1; 9 positions match TRBD1. CDR3 length: 17 residues. Germline V lookup: CDR1 MDHEN, CDR2 SYDVKM. Using reference TRBV28 and TRBJ1-1 for the parts outside the CDR3, the full variable domain is DVKVTQSSRYLVKRTGEKVFLECVQDMDHENMFWYRQDPGLGLRLIYFSYDVKMKEKGDIPEGYSVSREKKERFSLILESASTNQTSMYLCTSSLSLLSGTGRLAFFGQGTRLTVV.

V gene TRBV19 combines with J gene TRBJ1-1; D remains unclear. With 5 bases removed from V and 3 bases from J, the gap between germline ends came to 10 bases. The V gene's germline CDR1 is LNHDA and CDR2 SQIVND (reference sequence). CDR3 size: 13 residues. The CDR3 loop reads CASSLRPDTEAFF. The CDR3 nucleotides read TGTGCCAGTAGTCTCCGGCCGGACACTGAAGCTTTCTTT.

This clonotype has a handful of counts. This may stem from a read error, because a much larger clone lies one nucleotide away. The V and J genes are TRBV28 and TRBJ2-3; 9 bases fit TRBD2. CDR1 is MDHEN, CDR2 SYDVKM, per germline. The CDR3 runs 17 residues. DNA of the CDR3: TGTGCCAACAGTTTACTAGCGGGCCCCCGGGGCACAGATACGCAGTATTTT. Residues: CANSLLAGPRGTDTQYF. Variable domain in full (rest from reference TRBV28 and TRBJ2-3): DVKVTQSSRYLVKRTGEKVFLECVQDMDHENMFWYRQDPGLGLRLIYFSYDVKMKEKGDIPEGYSVSREKKERFSLILESASTNQTSMYLCANSLLAGPRGTDTQYFGPGTRLTVL.

This clonotype was counted a single time. The V gene is TRBV11-2, the J gene TRBJ2-7; D is unresolved. Germline CDR1 reads SGHAT; CDR2 reads FQNNGV. CDR3 length equals 13 residues. This CDR3 is CVRSLDPWYEQYF. In nucleotides, the CDR3 is TGTGTCAGGAGCTTAGATCCATGGTACGAGCAGTACTTC.

As regards this clonotype: This may arise from a read error, as a much more abundant clone is one base away. The chain links TRBV12-3 or TRBV12-4 to TRBJ2-1, with 10 bases fitting TRBD2. The CDR3 has 15 residues. The CDR3 sequence: CTSSPGTSAYNEQFF. CDR3 nucleotide sequence: TGTACCAGCAGCCCCGGGACTAGCGCCTACAATGAGCAGTTCTTC.

In this sample, this clonotype turned up once. A junction end diverges from the germline sequence, so it may reflect a read error. V is TRBV19 and J is TRBJ2-3; 10 bases agree with TRBD2. The CDR3 consists of 17 residues. Germline V lookup: CDR1 LNHDA, CDR2 SQIVND (reference sequence). The CDR3, as DNA: TGTGCCAGTAGAAGCTGGATCGGGACTAGCGTCACAGAAACGCAGTATTTT. Its translation is CASRSWIGTSVTETQYF.

This clonotype was observed a single time. Germline is not matched at one junction end, which may reflect a read error. The chain joins TRBV20-1 to TRBJ1-1; 7 positions agree with TRBD1. In germline, CDR1 is DFQATT, CDR2 SNEGSKA (reference sequence). CDR3 length: 15 amino acids. CDR3 amino acids: CTARDMGTVNTEAFF. DNA for the CDR3: TGCACTGCTAGAGATATGGGGACAGTGAACACTGAAGCTTTCTTT.

With respect to this clonotype: A much larger clone lies one base from this, so it may be a read error. The CDR3 sequence is CTSSLGGTNEQFF. The CDR3 region has the DNA TGTACCAGCAGCTTGGGAGGGACCAATGAGCAGTTCTTC. This rearrangement joins TRBV13 to TRBJ2-1, with 7 bases matching TRBD2. The CDR3 is 13 residues long. Germline V gives CDR1 PRHDT, CDR2 FYEKMQ (reference sequence).

Notes on this clonotype: One end of the junction fails to match germline, which may point to a read error. The chain recombines TRBV11-2 with TRBJ1-1; D gene ambiguous. Germline lookup yields CDR1 SGHAT and CDR2 FQNNGV. The CDR3 has 12 amino acids. Written as DNA, the CDR3 is TGTACCAGCAGCTGGGGTCGTACGGAAGCTTTCTTT. This translates into CTSSWGRTEAFF.

CDR3 nucleotides: TGCGCCAGCAGTCCAACAGGGGGATCTCTCTCTGTAGCCAACGTCCTGACTTTC. This codes for CASSPTGGSLSVANVLTF. This chain links TRBV4-1 with TRBJ2-6, with 8 bases lining up with TRBD1. In germline, CDR1 is MGHRA, CDR2 YSYEKL. The CDR3 consists of 18 residues. V shed 6 bases and J 7 bases; nucleotides not matched to a gene: 17.

This clonotype was observed a single time. An end of the junction does not agree with germline; a read error may underlie this. The chain has TRBV7-3 and TRBJ2-1, with 13 bases that match TRBD2. The germline gives CDR1 SGHTA, CDR2 FQGTGA. The CDR3 covers 15 residues. As DNA, the CDR3 is TGTGCCAGCAGCTGGACTAGCGGGAGCTACAATGAGCTGATCTTC. Its translation: CASSWTSGSYNELIF.

This clonotype was counted once. One end of the junction varies from germline; a read error may be responsible. The chain combines TRBV6-2 or TRBV6-3 with TRBJ2-7, with 7 bases matching TRBD1. The CDR3 length is 14 residues. The germline V gene has CDR1 MNHEY and CDR2 SVGEGT. The DNA for the CDR3 is TGCGCCAGCAATCCACGACAGGGATCCTACGAGCAGTACTTC. Encoded protein: CASNPRQGSYEQYF.

The rearrangement joins TRBV10-1 to TRBJ2-7; D remains ambiguous. The germline CDR1 and CDR2 sequences are WNHNN and SYGVQD (reference sequence). Trimming took off 5 bases at V and 3 bases at J, with 8 bases between the two ends. This CDR3 region has 12 residues. As DNA, the CDR3 is TGCGCCAGCAGTAACTCTAGCTACGAGCAGTACTTC. It encodes CASSNSSYEQYF.

This chain links TRBV11-2 with TRBJ2-3, with D perhaps matching TRBD2 (5 bases). This CDR3 region has 14 residues. Germline V lookup: CDR1 SGHAT, CDR2 FQNNGV. V was clipped by 5 bases and J by 0 bases, with 9 bases between them. In DNA form, the CDR3 reads TGTGCCAGCAGCAGAGGGTCTAGCACAGATACGCAGTATTTT. Its protein is CASSRGSSTDTQYF.

To note about this clonotype: This CDR3 fails to terminate in the conserved phenylalanine or tryptophan, so it likely reflects a read error. The chain recombines TRBV12-3 or TRBV12-4 with TRBJ1-1, with 8 bases matching TRBD1. The CDR3 extends over 14 amino acids. The CDR3 sequence is CSSSSRQGRTEAFL. In nucleotides, the CDR3 is TGTTCCAGCAGTTCCAGACAGGGGCGGACTGAAGCTTTCCTT.

This clonotype was counted a few times. This chain joins TRBV30 and TRBJ2-7; D gene unclear. This CDR3 has 14 residues. The V end lost 2 bases, the J end lost 3 bases, and 14 bases lay between the germline ends. From germline, CDR1 is GTSNPN and CDR2 SVGIG (reference sequence). CDR3 amino acids: CAWSRNSILYEQYF. Here the CDR3 DNA reads TGTGCCTGGAGTAGGAACAGCATCCTCTACGAGCAGTACTTC.